These 5 T cell receptor beta chains were all obtained from the same sample, sequenced in a study of blood T cells in healthy people across ages. Sample-barcoded 5' priming and a J-beta primer mix drove a second PCR of 7 to 11 cycles. TCRdb redid the calling of the 5' RACE reads with MiXCR, one entry per CDR3 protein. The sample has roughly 1,500,000 distinct CDR3 sequences, around 42% seen once. Specimen: blood. The receptors come from a woman aged 18-35 years in good health.

V gene TRBV3-1 combines with J gene TRBJ2-5; 8 bases match TRBD2. Matching the DNA end better, TRBJ2-7 makes the J call doubtful. The CDR3 has 15 amino acids. Germline V gene sequence: CDR1 LGHDT, CDR2 YNNKEL (reference sequence). CDR3 in amino acids: CASSQGGVAGNEQYF. As DNA, the CDR3 is TGTGCCAGCAGCCAAGGTGGGGTAGCGGGAAACGAGCAGTACTTC.

This clonotype was found a few times. The chain is built from TRBV7-9 and TRBJ1-6; no clear D gene. The CDR3 has 14 residues. Germline lookup yields CDR1 SEHNR and CDR2 FQNEAQ (reference sequence). The V gene lost 1 base and the J gene lost 4 bases, with 5 bases spanning the gap. The CDR3 DNA reads TGTGCCAGCAGCTTAGAACGGTATAATTCACCCCTCCACTTT. Translated, it gives CASSLERYNSPLHF.

On this clonotype: One junction end does not reproduce the germline sequence, and a read error may be involved. The chain employs TRBV27 and TRBJ2-5, with D possibly matching TRBD2 (6 bases). Per germline, CDR1 MNHEY and CDR2 SMNVEV (reference sequence). This CDR3 has 14 amino acids. CDR3: CASSVSTREQTQYF. DNA for the CDR3: TGTGCCAGCAGTGTATCGACCCGGGAGCAGACCCAGTACTTC.

This clonotype was observed a few times. This chain links TRBV12-3 or TRBV12-4 with TRBJ1-6, with a tentative D call TRBD1 (5 bases). V shed 9 bases and J shed 10 bases, with 16 bases lying between them. CDR3 length: 13 residues. The CDR3 DNA reads TGTGCCAGTTTGGGGGATGGGGCCTCACCCCTCCACTTT. Translation gives CASLGDGASPLHF.

V and J are TRBV7-9 and TRBJ2-4; the D gene is possibly TRBD2 (6 bases). The CDR3 length is 11 residues. V lost 1 base and J 15 bases, leaving 10 bases between the germline ends. Germline CDR1 is SEHNR and CDR2 is FQNEAQ (reference sequence). The CDR3 coding sequence is TGTGCCAGCAGCTTAGGGCGGGGAGCGTACTTC. Its translation is CASSLGRGAYF. The whole variable domain, remainder taken from reference TRBV7-9 and TRBJ2-4, is DTGVSQNPRHKITKRGQNVTFRCDPISEHNRLYWYRQTLGQGPEFLTYFQNEAQLEKSRLLSDRFSAERPKGSFSTLEIQRTEQGDSAMYLCASSLGRGAYFGAGTRLSVL.